The 3 T cell receptor beta chains below all came from one sample that was sequenced in a study of tumor-infiltrating lymphocytes in primary liver carcinoma. Scientists recovered RNA and DNA together from approximately 20-30 mg of unsorted bulk tissue. cDNA specific to TCR beta was made from 500 ng of total RNA, with a constant-region primer employed for priming. A slightly modified ARM-PCR protocol with three nested multiplex PCR rounds produced these TCR beta libraries. Rounds one and two of PCR, each of 10 to 11 cycles, were primed with TRBV1-TRBV30 forward primers and a C-beta reverse primer. Via MiXCR, TCRdb re-called the multiplex PCR reads, giving one row per CDR3 protein. Found here are approximately 110,000 distinct CDR3 sequences, approximately 64% of them singletons; the top ten hold roughly 8%. Sequences were obtained from liver tumor tissue from sampling region 3. Subset described: tumor region T3, left-lateral pole. Every receptor here comes from a woman in her sixties with primary liver carcinoma and hepatitis B virus infection.

This clonotype showed up just once. Because the CDR3 is missing its conserved closing phenylalanine or tryptophan, this is likely a read error. The chain joins TRBV12-3 or TRBV12-4 to TRBJ2-5, with 11 nucleotides matching TRBD1. The CDR3 sequence is 17 residues long. J was trimmed by 3 bases and V by 5 bases; bases with no gene match: 11. CDR3 sequence (DNA): TGTGCCAGCAGTCCCGGGACAGGGGGGAGGGAGAAAGAGACCCAGTACTTA. This codes for CASSPGTGGREKETQYL.

V is TRBV4-2 and J is TRBJ2-1, with TRBD2 matching 8 bases. Per the germline V gene, CDR1 is LGHNA and CDR2 is YNFKEQ. Germline trimming cut 4 bases from V and 7 bases from J; bases unmatched to any gene: 15. There are 17 residues in the CDR3. The CDR3 nucleotides read TGTGCCAGCAGCCTAGATCCTGGACTAACGGGGGGGAATGAGCAGTTCTTC. Protein: CASSLDPGLTGGNEQFF.

Turning to this clonotype: Since a much larger clone is just one base distant, this may be a read error. This chain connects TRBV6-1 to TRBJ1-5; D is ambiguous. Germline V gives CDR1 MNHNS, CDR2 SASEGT. Trimming removed 10 bases at V and 3 bases at J, with 13 bases between. There are 13 residues in the CDR3. The CDR3 DNA sequence: TGTGCCAACAAGGAGCAAGTCAATCAGCCCCAGCATTTT. This codes for CANKEQVNQPQHF.